This T cell receptor beta chain was captured in a study of cytomegalovirus exposure and HLA in healthy donors. With 60 Vbeta and 13 Jbeta primers, the PCR was carried out. Per the original data handling: An analysis that came later counted 60 million to 80 million unique TCR beta chains, 10 million to 11 million shared. The data were produced by immunoSEQ multiplex PCR, yet TCRdb's version contains in-frame clones alone and is incomplete. For V, J and clone size, that table is used; D and trimming come from the DNA. Here the sample spans about 180,000 clones, around three quarters being singletons. The receptor's source is a woman between 40 and 55 years old in good health and CMV-seronegative. Material: PBMCs.

The CDR3 loop reads CASSLQGLETYEQYF. The CDR3 DNA follows: TGTGCCAGCAGCTTACAGGGGCTGGAAACCTACGAGCAGTACTTC. The V and J genes are TRBV9 and TRBJ2-7; TRBD1 aligns across 7 bases. This CDR3 has 15 amino acids. Losses at the gene ends were 4 bases for V and 2 bases for J; bases not matched to a gene: 9. CDR1 and CDR2 from the germline V gene are SGDLS and YYNGEE.